One TCR beta chain is described in this entry. Its antigen is not identified. V lost 6 bases, J lost 10 bases, and 5 bases stayed unmatched. This CDR3 comprises 11 residues. Germline assignment: CDR1 MNHNY and CDR2 SVGAGI (reference sequence). The data originate from a study of radiation and T cells in renal cell carcinoma. Using immunoSEQ multiplex PCR, the repertoire was profiled, and TCRdb retains in-frame clones only, with some absent. The repertoire holds 150,000 to 200,000 clones, with about 87% as singletons. The time point is: blood 4 weeks post-SBRT, at nephrectomy. Indicated treatment: 15 Gy SBRT to primary tumor, nephrectomy 4 weeks later. Nephrectomy followed 15 Gy stereotactic body radiation by 4 weeks. This renal cell carcinoma was of the clear cell type. Study observations and caveats: In blood, top tumor clones expanded by 2 weeks, shrinking by 4.

V usage is TRBV6-6 and J usage is TRBJ1-1; TRBD1 matches 7 bases. This sample comprised blood, obtained from a patient whose treatment included radiotherapy and nephrectomy. This TCR derives from a woman aged 50 to 60 with renal cell carcinoma. The CDR3 nucleotides are TGTGCCAGCAGGCAGGGGGAAGCAGCTTTCTTT. Translated: CASRQGEAAFF.